The 22 T cell receptor beta chains listed next were all sequenced from one sample in a study of blood T cell repertoires in COVID-19 (TCRdb year 2020). Library generation was performed with the immunoSEQ multiplex PCR assay. This is the immuneACCESS table as TCRdb keeps it, with only in-frame sequences that have V and J called. A part of the clones is gone; compared with another copy, unresolved V genes explain less than half, and the rest is unexplained. This sample is represented by more than 150,000 clones; 78% of them were singletons. 2.5% to 3.5% of the sample rests with the top ten. The sample consisted of peripheral blood. Source of these receptors: a woman aged 80 or older with active or convalescent COVID-19.

The chain joins TRBV7-2 to TRBJ1-2; unclear D gene. The ends were cut back, 3 bases at V and 8 bases at J, with 16 bases in the middle. Germline V gene lookup returns CDR1 SGHTA and CDR2 FQGNSA. The CDR3 runs 14 residues. This CDR3 is CASSFVEGVGGYTF. In DNA form, the CDR3 reads TGTGCCAGCAGCTTTGTTGAGGGCGTTGGGGGCTACACCTTC.

This CDR3 reads CASIGREGGMNTEAFF. CDR3 sequence (DNA): TGTGCCAGCATCGGGAGGGAGGGCGGAATGAACACTGAAGCTTTCTTT. This chain links TRBV2 with TRBJ1-1, with unresolved D. With 7 bases removed from V and 0 bases from J, the gap between germline ends came to 18 bases. Germline V gives CDR1 SNHLY, CDR2 FYNNEI. CDR3 size: 16 residues.

This clone has ten or more counts. The chain links TRBV5-4 to TRBJ2-7; D unclear. Looked up from germline, CDR1 is SGHNT and CDR2 is YYREEE (reference sequence). This CDR3 has 12 amino acids. V lost 0 bases and J lost 4, with 5 bases in between. The chain's CDR3 is CASSLVGYEQYF. The CDR3 region has the DNA TGTGCCAGCAGCTTGGTCGGGTACGAGCAGTACTTC.

A note on this clone: The junction shows a germline mismatch at one end, possibly a read error. The genes are TRBV28 and TRBJ2-3; D possibly corresponds to TRBD1 (6 bases). This CDR3 has 13 residues. The V gene's germline CDR1 is MDHEN and CDR2 SYDVKM. In DNA form, the CDR3 reads TGTGCCTCGGATCAGGGGTCCACACATACGCAGTATTTT. Translation: CASDQGSTHTQYF.

This chain uses TRBV28 with TRBJ1-6; D might be TRBD1 (5 bases). V lost 5 bases and J 9 bases, leaving 8 bases between the germline ends. Germline CDR1 reads MDHEN; CDR2 reads SYDVKM. The CDR3 is made up of 12 amino acids. The CDR3 loop reads CASSQGPSPLHF. CDR3 in DNA: TGTGCCAGCAGTCAGGGCCCTTCACCCCTCCACTTT.

The chain recombines TRBV6-5 with TRBJ1-2; the D gene is possibly TRBD1 (5 bases). CDR1 and CDR2 (germline): MNHEY, SVGAGI. This CDR3 has 13 amino acids. Trimming cost V 8 bases and J 2 bases, with 12 bases left between them. In DNA form, the CDR3 reads TGTGCCAGCGGGCAGGGTGAAAACTATGGCTACACCTTC. This translates into CASGQGENYGYTF.

The J gene is TRBJ2-2, the V gene TRBV3-1 (or the pseudogene TRBV3-2), with D perhaps TRBD1 (5 bases). The CDR3 covers 15 residues. Trimming took 4 bases from V and 5 from J, leaving 14 bases between them. From germline, CDR1 is LGHDT and CDR2 YNNKEL (reference sequence). The CDR3 sequence is CASSRSSAGTGELFF. The CDR3 DNA reads as TGTGCCAGCAGCCGCAGTTCGGCAGGGACCGGGGAGCTGTTTTTT.

The sample holds a few counts of this clone. The rearrangement links TRBV19 to TRBJ1-2; TRBD1 matches 11 bases. With V trimmed by 7 bases and J by 2 bases, 6 bases remained unmatched. This CDR3 is built from 15 residues. CDR1 and CDR2 (germline): LNHDA, SQIVND (reference sequence). CDR3 DNA sequence: TGTGCCAGTACCGACCGGACAGGGGGCAACTATGGCTACACCTTC. It encodes CASTDRTGGNYGYTF.

The V call is TRBV6-5, the J call TRBJ2-2; D might be TRBD1 (6 bases). Germline V gene data show CDR1 as MNHEY and CDR2 as SVGAGI. V lost 5 bases, J lost 6 bases, and 13 bases lay in between. The CDR3 has 14 amino acids. The CDR3 region has the DNA TGTGCCAGCAGTCCGAACAGGGTGGCCGGGGAGCTGTTTTTT. Protein product: CASSPNRVAGELFF.

V gene TRBV3-1 (or the pseudogene TRBV3-2) combines with J gene TRBJ1-5, with D uncertain. The germline V gene encodes CDR1 LGHDT and CDR2 YNNKEL (reference sequence). V gave up 4 bases and J gave up 6 bases, with 16 bases separating them. The CDR3 length is 15 residues. The CDR3 nucleotides are TGTGCCAGCAGCCCTACTAGAGGGTTTGGTCAGCCCCAGCATTTT. It codes for CASSPTRGFGQPQHF.

This clone occurred once. The chain links TRBV28 to TRBJ1-1; 9 nucleotides line up with TRBD1. The V gene end was trimmed by 1 base and the J gene end by 5 bases; junction bases not matched to a gene: 5. Germline CDR1 reads MDHEN; CDR2 reads SYDVKM. There are 15 residues in the CDR3. DNA for the CDR3: TGTGCCAGCAGTTTATTCGGGACAGGGAAGACTGAAGCTTTCTTT. This codes for CASSLFGTGKTEAFF.

This chain connects TRBV5-1 to TRBJ2-2; 11 nucleotides match TRBD1. The CDR3 totals 17 residues. Germline V gives CDR1 SGHRS, CDR2 YFSETQ. Trimming cost V 0 bases and J 4 bases; bases outside gene matches: 5. The DNA for the CDR3 is TGCGCCAGCAGCTTGGTTGCGGGACAGGGGGGCACCGGGGAGCTGTTTTTT. Its protein product is CASSLVAGQGGTGELFF.

This clone was detected only once. In DNA, the CDR3 is TGTGCCAGCCGACGCGGCCGGTTCTATGGCTACACCTTC. Its translation: CASRRGRFYGYTF. V and J are TRBV2 and TRBJ1-2; D ambiguous. Trimming took off 8 bases at V and 4 bases at J, with 14 bases between the two ends. Germline CDR1 reads SNHLY; CDR2 reads FYNNEI. The CDR3 has 13 residues.

The CDR3 DNA sequence: TGTGCCAGCAGTCCCGGACAGGGCTGGACTGAAGCTTTCTTT. This sequence encodes CASSPGQGWTEAFF. This chain joins TRBV28 and TRBJ1-1, with 8 bases fitting TRBD1. V gave up 5 bases and J gave up 5 bases; unmatched junction bases: 7. The CDR3 runs 14 residues. Per germline, CDR1 MDHEN and CDR2 SYDVKM.

The gene calls are TRBV19 and TRBJ1-4; 7 nucleotides agree with TRBD1. With V trimmed by 9 bases and J by 8 bases, 9 bases remained unmatched. The CDR3 has 13 residues. Germline V gene lookup returns CDR1 LNHDA and CDR2 SQIVND (reference sequence). In DNA form, the CDR3 reads TGTGCCAGCAGACAGGGAGGAGGCGAAAAACTGTTTTTT. Translation: CASRQGGGEKLFF. The entire variable domain, with the rest obtained from reference TRBV19 and TRBJ1-4, is as follows: DGGITQSPKYLFRKEGQNVTLSCEQNLNHDAMYWYRQDPGQGLRLIYYSQIVNDFQKGDIAEGYSVSREKKESFPLTVTSAQKNPTAFYLCASRQGGGEKLFFGSGTQLSVL.

This chain's CDR3 is CASSQFQGSYEQYF. CDR3 in DNA: TGTGCCAGCAGCCAATTTCAGGGGTCGTACGAGCAGTACTTC. This rearrangement joins TRBV3-1 (or the pseudogene TRBV3-2) to TRBJ2-7, with a possible D match to TRBD1 (6 bases). Germline V gives CDR1 LGHDT, CDR2 YNNKEL (reference sequence). V lost 2 bases to trimming and J lost 4 bases, with 12 bases between them. The CDR3 runs to 14 residues.

The rearrangement joins TRBV5-5 to TRBJ2-5, with D maybe TRBD1 (5 bases). Germline assignment: CDR1 SGHKS and CDR2 YYEKEE (reference sequence). This CDR3 comprises 15 residues. Between the trimmed V and J ends, which lost 1 base and 5 bases, there was a span of 15 bases. CDR3 DNA: TGTGCCAGCAGCTTGAGCCCAGGGTTATATGAGACCCAGTACTTC. This codes for CASSLSPGLYETQYF.

The chain employs TRBV10-1 and TRBJ2-7; no definite D call. The CDR3 loop spans 14 amino acids. Between the trimmed V and J ends, which lost 0 bases and 4 bases, there was a span of 10 bases. Looked up from germline, CDR1 is WNHNN and CDR2 is SYGVQD (reference sequence). The CDR3 here is CASSESLGRYEQYF. CDR3 DNA sequence: TGCGCCAGCAGTGAGTCGCTGGGCCGGTACGAGCAGTACTTC.

This clone has just a few counts. This chain uses TRBV6-6 with TRBJ1-4; a possible D gene is TRBD1 (5 bases). The length of the CDR3 is 14 residues. V was shortened by 5 bases and J by 4 bases, with 11 bases between the two germline ends. The germline V gene has CDR1 MNHNY and CDR2 SVGAGI (reference sequence). The CDR3 loop is CASSDRGGNEKLFF. The CDR3 bases are TGTGCCAGCAGTGACCGGGGGGGTAATGAAAAACTGTTTTTT.

The V and J genes are TRBV14 and TRBJ2-7; weak D call: TRBD1 (5 bases). The ends were cut back, 3 bases at V and 6 bases at J, with 15 bases in the middle. This CDR3 comprises 14 residues. The germline V gene has CDR1 SGHDN and CDR2 FVKESK. Here the CDR3 reads CASSQLGPRGEQYF. CDR3 in DNA: TGTGCCAGCAGCCAGCTCGGTCCTAGGGGCGAGCAGTACTTC.

V gene TRBV15 combines with J gene TRBJ2-5; tentative D call: TRBD2 (5 bases). The V end lost 1 base, the J end lost 9 bases, and 15 bases lay between the germline ends. Per germline, CDR1 LNHNV and CDR2 YYDKDF (reference sequence). This CDR3 contains 14 residues. In DNA, the CDR3 is TGTGCCACCAGCAGAGCCGGACGGCCGGAGGCCCAGTACTTC. It yields the protein CATSRAGRPEAQYF.

This rearrangement joins TRBV5-1 to TRBJ2-2; TRBD1 is a possible D gene (6 bases). Deletions cut 2 bases from V and 4 bases from J, with 12 bases between. CDR3 length: 15 residues. The germline CDR1 and CDR2 sequences are SGHRS and YFSETQ. The CDR3 sequence: CASSLTQGGTGELFF. Here the CDR3 DNA reads TGCGCCAGCAGCTTAACACAGGGTGGCACCGGGGAGCTGTTTTTT.